Below, 4 T cell receptor beta chains from the same sample are listed, as sequenced in a study of circulating tumor DNA in untreated peripheral T-cell lymphoma. The table came from immunoSEQ multiplex PCR; TCRdb's copy has only in-frame clones and leaves some out. The sample has around 5,000 clones, under 80% seen once; the top ten hold roughly 48%. The source material was tumor tissue. The source of these receptors is a human donor with peripheral T-cell lymphoma.

J is TRBJ2-3 and V is TRBV28; TRBD2 matches at 10 bases. V lost 6 bases and J lost 0; bases outside the gene matches: 3. CDR3 length: 15 amino acids. Germline CDR1 MDHEN, CDR2 SYDVKM. Here the CDR3 reads CASRLAGSSTDTQYF. The CDR3 DNA is TGTGCCAGCAGACTAGCGGGGTCTAGCACAGATACGCAGTATTTT.

The chain joins TRBV2 to TRBJ1-1; D might be TRBD1 (5 bases). CDR1 and CDR2 from the germline V gene are SNHLY and FYNNEI. CDR3 length: 15 amino acids. The ends were cut back, 6 bases at V and 3 bases at J, with 17 bases in the middle. The CDR3 protein is CASRLERGGDTEAFF. For the CDR3, the DNA is TGTGCCAGCAGGCTCGAGCGGGGGGGAGACACTGAAGCTTTCTTT. The entire variable domain, with the rest obtained from reference TRBV2 and TRBJ1-1, is as follows: EPEVTQTPSHQVTQMGQEVILRCVPISNHLYFYWYRQILGQKVEFLVSFYNNEISEKSEIFDDQFSVERPDGSNFTLKIRSTKLEDSAMYFCASRLERGGDTEAFFGQGTRLTVV.

V is TRBV28 and J is TRBJ1-3; tentative D call: TRBD1 (5 bases). The CDR3 contains 17 residues. Per the germline V gene, CDR1 is MDHEN and CDR2 is SYDVKM. The V end lost 6 bases, the J end lost 1 base, and 19 bases lay between the germline ends. The CDR3 bases are TGTGCCAGCAGAGCGGTCCAAGGGGCTGGGTCTGGAAACACCATATATTTT. Its protein is CASRAVQGAGSGNTIYF.

The chain uses TRBV11-3 and TRBJ2-7, with 7 positions matching TRBD2. This CDR3 contains 15 residues. CDR1 is SGHNT and CDR2 is YENEEA in the germline V gene. With 5 bases clipped from V and 6 bases from J, the junction kept 13 bases outside the gene matches. Here the CDR3 reads CASSPSRGESSEQYF. CDR3 sequence (DNA): TGTGCCAGCAGCCCGTCACGGGGGGAAAGCTCCGAGCAGTACTTC.